This TCR beta chain derives from a study of post-analysis software for immune sequencing data. On the study more broadly: Clinical courses comprised relapsing-remitting, secondary progressive and progressive-relapsing multiple sclerosis. Whole-study findings and limits: Included in a set of 5 or 6 TRBV segments more frequent in patients than controls were TRBV5-6, TRBV5-1 and TRBV20-1. When the samples were clustered directly with F measure, those that had been prepared in the same batch showed strong co-clustering. Normalized Chao1 diversity was significantly lower in multiple sclerosis patients than in controls.

As regards this clonotype: Its specificity is not known.

CDR1 and CDR2 (germline): DFQATT, SNEGSKA (reference sequence). CDR3 length: 12 amino acids. Carried by the TCR beta cDNA libraries were unique molecular identifiers. About 540,000 cDNA molecules were obtained from roughly 0.93 to 9.6 million T cells. TCRdb re-analysed the PCR reads in MiXCR, keeping a single row per CDR3 protein. Altogether approximately 630,000 distinct CDR3 sequences are present, approximately 59% being singletons, with the ten largest covering about 10%. The chain employs TRBV20-1 and TRBJ2-1; D not certain. The J call is uncertain, as TRBJ2-7 better fits the DNA end. The sample comprised blood. The clonotype comes from a girl aged 2-15 years with multiple sclerosis. The CDR3 region has the DNA TGCAGTGCCCTGGACGGTTCTAATGAGCAGTACTTC. Translating it yields CSALDGSNEQYF.